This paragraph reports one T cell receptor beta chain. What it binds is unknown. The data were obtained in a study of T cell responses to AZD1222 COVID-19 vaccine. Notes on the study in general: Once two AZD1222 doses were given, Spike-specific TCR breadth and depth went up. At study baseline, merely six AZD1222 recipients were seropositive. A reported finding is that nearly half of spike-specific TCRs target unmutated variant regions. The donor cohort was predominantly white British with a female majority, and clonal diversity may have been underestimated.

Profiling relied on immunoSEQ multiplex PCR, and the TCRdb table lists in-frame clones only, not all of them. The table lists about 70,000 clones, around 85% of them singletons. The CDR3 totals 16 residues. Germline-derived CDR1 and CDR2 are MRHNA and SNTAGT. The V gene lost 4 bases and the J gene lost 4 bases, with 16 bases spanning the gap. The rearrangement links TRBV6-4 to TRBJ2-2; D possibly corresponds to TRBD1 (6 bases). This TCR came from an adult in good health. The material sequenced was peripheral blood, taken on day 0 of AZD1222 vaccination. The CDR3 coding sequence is TGTGCCAGCAGTGCTTCTTCAGGGGCGCTCACCGGGGAGCTGTTTTTT. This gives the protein CASSASSGALTGELFF.